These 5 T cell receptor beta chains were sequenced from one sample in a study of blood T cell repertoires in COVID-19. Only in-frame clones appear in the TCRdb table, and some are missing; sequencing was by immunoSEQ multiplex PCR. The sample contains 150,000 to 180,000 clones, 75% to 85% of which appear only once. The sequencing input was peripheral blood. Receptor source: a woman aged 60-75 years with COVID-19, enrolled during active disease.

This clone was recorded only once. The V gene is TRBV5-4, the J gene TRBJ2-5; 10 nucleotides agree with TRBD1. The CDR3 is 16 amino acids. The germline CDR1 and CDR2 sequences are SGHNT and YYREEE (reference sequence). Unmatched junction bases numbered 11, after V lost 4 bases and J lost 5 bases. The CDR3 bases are TGTGCCAGCAGCCACGGACAGGGGGGAGCCGGTGAGACCCAGTACTTC. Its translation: CASSHGQGGAGETQYF.

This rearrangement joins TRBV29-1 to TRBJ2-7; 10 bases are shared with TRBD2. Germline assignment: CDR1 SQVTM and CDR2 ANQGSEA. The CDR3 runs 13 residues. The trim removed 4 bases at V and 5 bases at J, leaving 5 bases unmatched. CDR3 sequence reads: CSVGGLAGDEQYF. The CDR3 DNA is TGCAGCGTTGGGGGTCTAGCGGGAGACGAGCAGTACTTC.

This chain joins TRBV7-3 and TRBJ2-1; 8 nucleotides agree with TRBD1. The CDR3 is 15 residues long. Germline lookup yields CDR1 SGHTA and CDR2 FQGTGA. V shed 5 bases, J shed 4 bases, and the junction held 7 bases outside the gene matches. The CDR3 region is CASSRSGTGYNEQFF. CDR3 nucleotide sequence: TGTGCCAGCAGCCGATCCGGGACAGGTTACAATGAGCAGTTCTTC.

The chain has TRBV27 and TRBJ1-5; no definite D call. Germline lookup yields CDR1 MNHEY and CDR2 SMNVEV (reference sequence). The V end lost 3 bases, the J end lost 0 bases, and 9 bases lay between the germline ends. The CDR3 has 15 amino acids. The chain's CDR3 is CASSLRGNSNQPQHF. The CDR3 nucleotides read TGTGCCAGCAGTTTGAGAGGGAATAGCAATCAGCCCCAGCATTTT.

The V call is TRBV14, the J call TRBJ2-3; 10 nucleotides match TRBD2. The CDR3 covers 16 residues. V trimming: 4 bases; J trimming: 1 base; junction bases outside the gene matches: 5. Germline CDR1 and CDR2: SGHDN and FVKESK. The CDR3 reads CASSPLGLAGTDTQYF. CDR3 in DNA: TGTGCCAGCAGCCCACTAGGACTAGCGGGCACAGATACGCAGTATTTT.